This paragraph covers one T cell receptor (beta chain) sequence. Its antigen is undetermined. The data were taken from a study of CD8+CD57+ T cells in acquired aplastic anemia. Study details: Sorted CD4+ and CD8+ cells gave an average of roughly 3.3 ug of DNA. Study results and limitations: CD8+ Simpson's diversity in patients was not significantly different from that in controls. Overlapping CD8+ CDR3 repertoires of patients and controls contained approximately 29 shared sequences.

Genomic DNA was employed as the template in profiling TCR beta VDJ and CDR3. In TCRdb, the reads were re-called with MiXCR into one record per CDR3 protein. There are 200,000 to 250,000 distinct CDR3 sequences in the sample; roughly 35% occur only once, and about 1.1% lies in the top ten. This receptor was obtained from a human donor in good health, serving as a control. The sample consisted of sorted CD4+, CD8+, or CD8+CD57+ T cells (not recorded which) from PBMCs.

The CDR3 DNA reads TGCGCCAGCAGCCACCCTGAGTTGGGGGATAGTGGCTACACCTTC. The encoded protein is CASSHPELGDSGYTF. The chain joins TRBV4-1 to TRBJ1-2; D may be TRBD1 (5 bases). Trimming pared 3 bases from V and 7 bases from J, leaving 18 bases between. This CDR3 region has 15 residues. Germline V gene lookup returns CDR1 MGHRA and CDR2 YSYEKL.